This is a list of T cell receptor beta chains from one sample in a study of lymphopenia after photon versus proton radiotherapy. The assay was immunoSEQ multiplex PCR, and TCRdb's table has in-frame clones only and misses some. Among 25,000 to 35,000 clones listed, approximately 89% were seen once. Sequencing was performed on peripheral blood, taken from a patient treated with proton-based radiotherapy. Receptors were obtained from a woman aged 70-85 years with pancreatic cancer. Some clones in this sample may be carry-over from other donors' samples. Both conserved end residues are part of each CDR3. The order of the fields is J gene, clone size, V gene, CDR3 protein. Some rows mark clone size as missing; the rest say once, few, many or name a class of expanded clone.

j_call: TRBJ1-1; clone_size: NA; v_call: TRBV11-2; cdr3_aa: CASSLERGADAFF
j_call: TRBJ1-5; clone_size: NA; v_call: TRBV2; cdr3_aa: CASSGQGYQPQHF
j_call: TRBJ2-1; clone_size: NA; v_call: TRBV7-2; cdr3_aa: CASSLGGRQTGNEQFF
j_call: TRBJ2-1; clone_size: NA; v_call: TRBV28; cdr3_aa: CASSLTDGSHREQFF
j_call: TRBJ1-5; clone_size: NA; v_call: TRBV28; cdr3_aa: CASNRDILYSNQPQHF
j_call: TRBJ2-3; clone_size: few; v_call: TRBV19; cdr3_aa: CASRPVESGSTDTQYF
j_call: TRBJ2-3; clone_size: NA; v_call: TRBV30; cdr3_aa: CAWSPLAGARDTQYF
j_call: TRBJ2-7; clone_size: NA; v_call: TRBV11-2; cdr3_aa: CASSLDKAGIYEQYF
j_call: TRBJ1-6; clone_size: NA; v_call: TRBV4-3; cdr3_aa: CASSQVVVNGSPLHF
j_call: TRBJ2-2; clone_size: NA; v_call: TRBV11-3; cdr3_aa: CASRRPGQGARNGELFF
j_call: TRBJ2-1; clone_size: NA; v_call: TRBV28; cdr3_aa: CASSLSSGGDNEQFF
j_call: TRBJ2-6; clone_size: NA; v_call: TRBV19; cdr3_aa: CASSIVTAAGANVLTF
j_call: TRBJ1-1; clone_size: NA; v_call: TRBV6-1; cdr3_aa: CASILGRLNTEAFF
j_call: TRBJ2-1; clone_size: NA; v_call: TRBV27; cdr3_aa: CASGPSAARVSRRNEQFF
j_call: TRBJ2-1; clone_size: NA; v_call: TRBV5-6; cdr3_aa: CASSLKGRGGNEQFF
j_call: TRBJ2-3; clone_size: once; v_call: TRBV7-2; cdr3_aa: CASSLLVVRTDTQYF
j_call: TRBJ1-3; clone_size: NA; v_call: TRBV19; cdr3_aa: CASQGTASGNTIYF
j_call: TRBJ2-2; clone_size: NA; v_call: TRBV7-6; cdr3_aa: CASSPSGTSGSTGELFF
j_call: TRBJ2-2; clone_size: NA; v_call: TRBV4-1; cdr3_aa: CASSQTPGREGRRTGELFF
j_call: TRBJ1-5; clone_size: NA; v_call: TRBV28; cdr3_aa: CASSVVRQPQHF
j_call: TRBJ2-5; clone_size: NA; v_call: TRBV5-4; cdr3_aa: CASSLGGGRAGKETQYF
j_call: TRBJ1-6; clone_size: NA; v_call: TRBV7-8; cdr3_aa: CASSLSSGSDSPLHF
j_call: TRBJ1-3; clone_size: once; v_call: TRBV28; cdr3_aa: CASRGATSGNTIYF
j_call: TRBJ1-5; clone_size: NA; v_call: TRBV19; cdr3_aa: CASSFFLVQPQHF
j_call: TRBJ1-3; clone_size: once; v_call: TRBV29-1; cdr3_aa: CSVQEGSGNTIYF
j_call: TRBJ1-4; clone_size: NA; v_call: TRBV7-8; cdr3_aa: CASSLRHPTNEKLFF
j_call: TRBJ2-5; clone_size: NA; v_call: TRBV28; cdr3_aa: CASSAFGTGPETQYF
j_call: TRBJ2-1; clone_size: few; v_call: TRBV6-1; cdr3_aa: CASSEGFDGSNEQFF
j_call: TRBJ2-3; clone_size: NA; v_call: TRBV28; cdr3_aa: CASQSGTGFTDTQYF
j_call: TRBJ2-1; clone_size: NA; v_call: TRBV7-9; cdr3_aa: CASSDTSGRANYNEQFF
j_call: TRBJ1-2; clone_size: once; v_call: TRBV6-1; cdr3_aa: CASSELRGHGYTF
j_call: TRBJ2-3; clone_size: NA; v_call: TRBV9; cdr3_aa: CASSRGTSGKDTQYF
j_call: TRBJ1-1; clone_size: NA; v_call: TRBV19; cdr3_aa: CASSFLTGANTEAFF
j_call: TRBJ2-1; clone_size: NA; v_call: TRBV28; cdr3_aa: CASSLGGSLYNEQFF
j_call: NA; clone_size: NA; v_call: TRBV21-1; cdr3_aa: CASSKGQGGYEQYF
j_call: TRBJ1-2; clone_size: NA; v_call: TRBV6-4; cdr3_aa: CASRSGQGGVGRAGYTF
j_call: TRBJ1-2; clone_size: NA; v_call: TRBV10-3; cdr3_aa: CAISVDPEGYTF
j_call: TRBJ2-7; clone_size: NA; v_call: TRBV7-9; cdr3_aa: CASSGFVGRGPYEQYF
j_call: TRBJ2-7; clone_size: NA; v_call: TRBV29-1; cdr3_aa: CSVEGSRNEQYF
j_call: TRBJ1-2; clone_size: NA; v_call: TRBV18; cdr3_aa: CASSPQEDGYGYTF
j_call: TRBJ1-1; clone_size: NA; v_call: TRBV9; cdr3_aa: CASSVAGDTEAFF
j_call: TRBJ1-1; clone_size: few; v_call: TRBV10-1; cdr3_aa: CASSDGGARTGGKGAEAFF
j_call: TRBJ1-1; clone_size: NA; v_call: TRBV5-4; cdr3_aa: CASSFTMNTEAFF
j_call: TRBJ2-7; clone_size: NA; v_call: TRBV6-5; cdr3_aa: CASSYGRGYEQYF
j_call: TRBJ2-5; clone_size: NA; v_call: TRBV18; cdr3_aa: CASSSQETQYF
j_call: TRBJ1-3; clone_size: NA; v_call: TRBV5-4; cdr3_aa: CASSLVGQALAGNTIYF
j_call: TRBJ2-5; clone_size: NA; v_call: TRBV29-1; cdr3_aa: CSAYRDQETQYF
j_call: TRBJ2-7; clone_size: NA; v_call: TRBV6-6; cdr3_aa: CASSTDRAGSYEQYF
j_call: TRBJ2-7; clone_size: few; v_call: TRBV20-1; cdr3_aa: CSARRGEQYF
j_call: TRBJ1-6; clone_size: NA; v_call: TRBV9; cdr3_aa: CASSASGGSGNSPLHF
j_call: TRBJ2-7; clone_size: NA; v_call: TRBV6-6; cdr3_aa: CASRDTSGHSYEQYF
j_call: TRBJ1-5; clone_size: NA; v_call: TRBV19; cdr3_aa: CASRGQGGNQPQHF
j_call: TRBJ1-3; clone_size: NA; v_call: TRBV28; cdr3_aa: CASRAWQVGETSGNTIYF
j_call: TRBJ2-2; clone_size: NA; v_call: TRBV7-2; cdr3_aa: CASSLLRAPGELFF
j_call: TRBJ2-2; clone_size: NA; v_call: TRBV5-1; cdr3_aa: CASSGSTNTGELFF
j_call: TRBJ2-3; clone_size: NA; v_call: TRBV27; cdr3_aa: CASSPLGSGAQYF
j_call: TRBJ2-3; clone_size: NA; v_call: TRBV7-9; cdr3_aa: CASSPLLELTDTQYF